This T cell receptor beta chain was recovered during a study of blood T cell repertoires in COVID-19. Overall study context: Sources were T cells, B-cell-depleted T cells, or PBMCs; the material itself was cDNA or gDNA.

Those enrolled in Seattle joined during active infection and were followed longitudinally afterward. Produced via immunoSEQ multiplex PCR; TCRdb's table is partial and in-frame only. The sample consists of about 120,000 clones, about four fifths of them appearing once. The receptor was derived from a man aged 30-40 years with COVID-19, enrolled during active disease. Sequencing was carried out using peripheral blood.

The CDR3 protein is CASSPEAGLDIQYF. DNA for the CDR3: TGTGCCAGCAGCCCAGAGGCAGGGCTGGACATTCAGTACTTC. The genes are TRBV27 and TRBJ2-4; D may be TRBD1 (5 bases). Germline V lookup: CDR1 MNHEY, CDR2 SMNVEV (reference sequence). The CDR3 is made up of 14 amino acids. The germline V and J ends were trimmed by 6 bases and 8 bases, with 17 bases remaining between them.